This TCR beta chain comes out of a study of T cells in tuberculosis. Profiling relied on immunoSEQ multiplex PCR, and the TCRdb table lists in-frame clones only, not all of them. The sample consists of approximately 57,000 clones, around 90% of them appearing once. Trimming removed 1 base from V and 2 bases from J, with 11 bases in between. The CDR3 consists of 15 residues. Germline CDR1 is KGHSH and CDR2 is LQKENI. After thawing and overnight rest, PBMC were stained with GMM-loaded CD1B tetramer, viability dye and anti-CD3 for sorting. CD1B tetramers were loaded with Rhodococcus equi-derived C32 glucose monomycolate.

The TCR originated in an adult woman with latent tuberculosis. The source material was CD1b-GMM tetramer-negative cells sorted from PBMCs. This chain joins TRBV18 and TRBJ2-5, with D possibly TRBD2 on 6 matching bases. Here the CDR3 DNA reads TGTGCCAGCTCACCACTTACGGGGACTCAAGAGACCCAGTACTTC. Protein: CASSPLTGTQETQYF. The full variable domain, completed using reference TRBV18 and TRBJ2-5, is NAGVMQNPRHLVRRRGQEARLRCSPMKGHSHVYWYRQLPEEGLKFMVYLQKENIIDESGMPKERFSAEFPKEGPSILRIQQVVRGDSAAYFCASSPLTGTQETQYFGPGTRLLVL.